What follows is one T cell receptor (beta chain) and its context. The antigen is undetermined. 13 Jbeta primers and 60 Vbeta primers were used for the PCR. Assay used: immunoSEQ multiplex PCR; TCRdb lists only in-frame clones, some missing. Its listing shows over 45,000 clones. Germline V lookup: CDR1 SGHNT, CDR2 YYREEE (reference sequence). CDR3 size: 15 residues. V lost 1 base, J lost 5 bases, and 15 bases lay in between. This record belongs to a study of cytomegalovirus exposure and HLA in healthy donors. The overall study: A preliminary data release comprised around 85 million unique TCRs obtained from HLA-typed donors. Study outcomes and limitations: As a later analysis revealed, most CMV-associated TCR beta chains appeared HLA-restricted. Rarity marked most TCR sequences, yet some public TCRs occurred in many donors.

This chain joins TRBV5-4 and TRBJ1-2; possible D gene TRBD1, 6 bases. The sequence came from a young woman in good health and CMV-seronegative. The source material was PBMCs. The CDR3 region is CASSLTNRVSYGYTF. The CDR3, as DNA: TGTGCCAGCAGCTTGACCAACAGGGTTTCTTATGGCTACACCTTC.